This T cell receptor beta chain was sequenced in a study of long-term antiretroviral therapy in people with HIV. General study points: Samples were collected from the mid-2000s to the late 2010s under possibly less effective ART regimens. Following ART, diversity rose but still fell short of transplant donor controls.

This CDR3 comprises 15 residues. Per the germline V gene, CDR1 is GTSNPN and CDR2 is SVGIG (reference sequence). The V gene lost 2 bases and the J gene lost 0 bases, with 12 bases spanning the gap. An immunoSEQ assay, version v3.0, was performed at survey level. Produced via immunoSEQ multiplex PCR; TCRdb's table is partial and in-frame only. This sample has about 36,000 clones, with roughly 78% found just once. Worth noting for this clone: Antigen: not known.

Treatment for all HIV-infected participants took place in the United States. The samples, holding about 1-11 million cryopreserved PBMC, were thawed before DNA extraction was carried out. The rearrangement links TRBV30 to TRBJ2-3; D unresolved. Sequenced material: unsorted PBMCs, taken 3.4 years after starting antiretroviral therapy. The receptor's source is a man aged 25 to 40 with HIV. The CDR3 loop is CAWSLLGQSTDTQYF. The CDR3, as DNA: TGTGCCTGGAGTCTGCTGGGCCAGAGCACAGATACGCAGTATTTT.